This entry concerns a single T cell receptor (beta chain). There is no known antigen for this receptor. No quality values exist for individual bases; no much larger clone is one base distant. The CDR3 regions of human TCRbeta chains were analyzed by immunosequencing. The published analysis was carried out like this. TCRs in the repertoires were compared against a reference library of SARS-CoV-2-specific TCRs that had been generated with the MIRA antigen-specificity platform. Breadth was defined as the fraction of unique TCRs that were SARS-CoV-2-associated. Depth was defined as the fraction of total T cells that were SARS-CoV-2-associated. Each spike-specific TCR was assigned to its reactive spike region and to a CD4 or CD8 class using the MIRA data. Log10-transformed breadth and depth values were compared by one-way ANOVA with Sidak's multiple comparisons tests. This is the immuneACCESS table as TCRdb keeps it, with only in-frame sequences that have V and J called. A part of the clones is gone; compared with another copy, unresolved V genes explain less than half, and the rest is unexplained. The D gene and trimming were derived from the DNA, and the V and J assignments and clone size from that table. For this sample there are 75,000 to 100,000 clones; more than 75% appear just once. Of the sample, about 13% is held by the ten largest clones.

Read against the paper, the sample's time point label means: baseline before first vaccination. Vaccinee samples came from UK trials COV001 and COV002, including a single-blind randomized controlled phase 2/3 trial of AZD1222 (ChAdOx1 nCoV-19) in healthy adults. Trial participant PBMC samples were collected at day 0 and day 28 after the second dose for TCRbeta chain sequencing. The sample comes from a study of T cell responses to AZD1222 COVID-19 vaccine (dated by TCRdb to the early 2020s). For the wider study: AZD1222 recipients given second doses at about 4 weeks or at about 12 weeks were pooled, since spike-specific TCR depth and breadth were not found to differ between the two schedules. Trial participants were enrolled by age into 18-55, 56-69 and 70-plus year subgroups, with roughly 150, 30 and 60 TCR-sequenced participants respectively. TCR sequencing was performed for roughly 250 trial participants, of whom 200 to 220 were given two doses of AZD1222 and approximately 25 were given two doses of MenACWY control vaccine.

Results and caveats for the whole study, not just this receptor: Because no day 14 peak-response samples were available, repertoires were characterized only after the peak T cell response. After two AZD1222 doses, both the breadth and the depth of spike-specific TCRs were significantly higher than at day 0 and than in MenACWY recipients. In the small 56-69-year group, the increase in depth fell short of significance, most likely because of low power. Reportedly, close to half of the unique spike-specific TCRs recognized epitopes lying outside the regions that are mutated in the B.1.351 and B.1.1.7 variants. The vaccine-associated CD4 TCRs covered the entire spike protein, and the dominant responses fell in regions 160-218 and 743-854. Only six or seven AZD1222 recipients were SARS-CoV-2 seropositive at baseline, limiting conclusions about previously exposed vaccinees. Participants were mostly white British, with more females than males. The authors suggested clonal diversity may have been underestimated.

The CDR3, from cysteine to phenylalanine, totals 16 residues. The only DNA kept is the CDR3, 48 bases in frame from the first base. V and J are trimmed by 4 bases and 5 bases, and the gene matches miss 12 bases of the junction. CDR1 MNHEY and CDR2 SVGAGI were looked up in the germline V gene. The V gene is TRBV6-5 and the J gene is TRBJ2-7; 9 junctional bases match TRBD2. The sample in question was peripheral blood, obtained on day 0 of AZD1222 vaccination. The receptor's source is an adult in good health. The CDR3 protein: CASSSDGLAGLHEQYF. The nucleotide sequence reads TGTGCCAGCAGTTCCGATGGGCTAGCGGGGCTCCACGAGCAGTACTTC.